The 3 T cell receptor beta chains reported below all come from one sample, sequenced in a study of beta chain features in type 1 diabetes. Expressed TCRB transcripts were sequenced because the isolated RNA had all been reverse transcribed beforehand. TCRdb keeps only in-frame clones here, not all; method: immunoSEQ multiplex PCR. The data contain tens of thousands of clones, roughly half of them singletons. The sample was Tregs from blood. The receptors here all came from a woman aged 18 to 35 in good health.

This clone was found a few times. The J gene is TRBJ1-1, the V gene TRBV28; 11 bases match TRBD1. CDR3 length: 15 amino acids. V lost 6 bases to trimming and J lost 4 bases; unmatched junction nucleotides: 7. The germline V gene has CDR1 MDHEN and CDR2 SYDVKM. CDR3: CASRVYGTGGTEAFF. The DNA of the CDR3 is TGTGCCAGCAGGGTATATGGGACAGGGGGCACTGAAGCTTTCTTT.

This chain connects TRBV5-1 to TRBJ2-1; a weak D match, TRBD1 (5 bases). CDR3 length: 15 residues. Per germline, CDR1 SGHRS and CDR2 YFSETQ. With 7 bases removed from V and 0 bases from J, the gap between germline ends came to 14 bases. CDR3 in DNA: TGCGCCAGCGTTCAAGACAGAAGCTCCTACAATGAGCAGTTCTTC. This codes for CASVQDRSSYNEQFF. Filled out from reference TRBV5-1 and TRBJ2-1, the complete variable domain reads KAGVTQTPRYLIKTRGQQVTLSCSPISGHRSVSWYQQTPGQGLQFLFEYFSETQRNKGNFPGRFSGRQFSNSRSEMNVSTLELGDSALYLCASVQDRSSYNEQFFGPGTRLTVL.

V is TRBV18 and J is TRBJ2-6; no reliable D call. This CDR3 contains 19 residues. The germline V gene has CDR1 KGHSH and CDR2 LQKENI. Trimming pared 5 bases from V and 0 bases from J, leaving 20 bases between. The CDR3 nucleotides are TGTGCCAGCTCAGCTGTCTTCCGGCTCTCAGGCTCTGGGGCCAACGTCCTGACTTTC. Encoded protein: CASSAVFRLSGSGANVLTF.